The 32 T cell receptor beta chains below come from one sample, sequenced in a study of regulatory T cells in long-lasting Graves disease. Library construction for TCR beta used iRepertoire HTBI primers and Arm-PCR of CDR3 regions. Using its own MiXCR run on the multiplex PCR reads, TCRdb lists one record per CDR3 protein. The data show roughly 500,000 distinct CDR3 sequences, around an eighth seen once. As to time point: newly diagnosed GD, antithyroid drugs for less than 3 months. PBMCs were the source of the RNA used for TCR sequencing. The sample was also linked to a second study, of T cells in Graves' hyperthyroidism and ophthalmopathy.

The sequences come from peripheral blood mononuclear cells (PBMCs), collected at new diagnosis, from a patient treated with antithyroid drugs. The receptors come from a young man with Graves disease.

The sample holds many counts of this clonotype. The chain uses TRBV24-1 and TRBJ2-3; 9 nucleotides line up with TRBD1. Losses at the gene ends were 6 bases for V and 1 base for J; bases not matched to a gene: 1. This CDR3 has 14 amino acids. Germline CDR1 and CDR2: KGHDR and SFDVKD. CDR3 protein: CATSRDRGTDTQYF. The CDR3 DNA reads TGTGCCACCAGTAGGGACAGGGGCACAGATACGCAGTATTTT.

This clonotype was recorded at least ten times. The CDR3, as DNA: TGTGCCAGCAGTTTAAAGGGCAGACCGGAGCAGTTCTTC. Protein product: CASSLKGRPEQFF. The chain couples TRBV27 to TRBJ2-1, with D uncertain. The CDR3 has 13 residues. CDR1 MNHEY and CDR2 SMNVEV come from the germline V gene (reference sequence). V lost 2 bases and J lost 10, with 12 bases in between.

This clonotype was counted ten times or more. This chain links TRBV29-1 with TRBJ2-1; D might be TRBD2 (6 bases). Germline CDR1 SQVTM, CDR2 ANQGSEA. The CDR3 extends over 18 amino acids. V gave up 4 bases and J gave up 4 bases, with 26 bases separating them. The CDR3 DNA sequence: TGCAGCGTTGTGCCCAGCGGGTCAATCGGCCCTACGTACAATGAGCAGTTCTTC. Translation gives CSVVPSGSIGPTYNEQFF.

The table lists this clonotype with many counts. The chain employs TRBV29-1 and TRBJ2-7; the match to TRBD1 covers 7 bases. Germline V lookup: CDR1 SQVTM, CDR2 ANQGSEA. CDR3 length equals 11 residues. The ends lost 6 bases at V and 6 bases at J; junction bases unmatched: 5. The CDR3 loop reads CSVTTGSEQYF. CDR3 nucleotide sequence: TGCAGCGTCACGACAGGGTCCGAGCAGTACTTC.

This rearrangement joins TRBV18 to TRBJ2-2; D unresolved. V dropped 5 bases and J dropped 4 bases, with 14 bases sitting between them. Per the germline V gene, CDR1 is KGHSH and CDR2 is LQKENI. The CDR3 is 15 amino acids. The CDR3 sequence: CASSATEQTTGELFF. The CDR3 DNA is TGTGCCAGCTCAGCTACTGAGCAGACCACCGGGGAGCTGTTTTTT.

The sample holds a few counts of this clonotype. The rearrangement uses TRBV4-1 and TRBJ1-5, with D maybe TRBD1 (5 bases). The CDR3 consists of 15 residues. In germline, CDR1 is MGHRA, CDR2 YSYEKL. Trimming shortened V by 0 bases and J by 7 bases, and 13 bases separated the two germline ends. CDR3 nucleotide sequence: TGCGCCAGCAGCCAAGATCTCTGGGAGGGGCAGCCCCAGCATTTT. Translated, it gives CASSQDLWEGQPQHF.

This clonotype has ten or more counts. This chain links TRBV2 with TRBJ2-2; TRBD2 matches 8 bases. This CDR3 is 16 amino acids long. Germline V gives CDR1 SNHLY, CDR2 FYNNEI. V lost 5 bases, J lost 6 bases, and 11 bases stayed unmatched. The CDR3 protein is CASSTEREGWPGELFF. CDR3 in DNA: TGTGCCAGCAGTACCGAACGGGAGGGATGGCCCGGGGAGCTGTTTTTT.

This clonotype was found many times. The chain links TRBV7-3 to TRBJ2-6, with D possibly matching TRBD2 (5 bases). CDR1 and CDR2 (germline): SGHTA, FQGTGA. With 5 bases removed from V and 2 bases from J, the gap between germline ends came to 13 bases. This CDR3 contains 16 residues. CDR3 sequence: CASSPQLAAGANVLTF. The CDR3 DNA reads TGTGCCAGCAGCCCCCAGCTAGCTGCTGGGGCCAACGTCCTGACTTTC.

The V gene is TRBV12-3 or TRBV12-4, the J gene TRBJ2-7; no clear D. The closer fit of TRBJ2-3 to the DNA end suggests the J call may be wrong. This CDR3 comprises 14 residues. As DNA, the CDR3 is TGTGCCAGCAGGGCAGCTACAAATCCAGATACGCAGTATTTT. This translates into CASRAATNPDTQYF.

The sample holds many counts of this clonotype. The CDR3 bases are TGCGCCAGCAGCTTGGAACCTACAGGGTTGGCCACTGAAGCTTTCTTT. Protein: CASSLEPTGLATEAFF. The chain links TRBV5-1 to TRBJ1-1; a possible D gene is TRBD1 (6 bases). Germline CDR1 reads SGHRS; CDR2 reads YFSETQ. The CDR3 extends over 16 amino acids. Trimming took 0 bases from V and 4 from J, leaving 16 bases between them.

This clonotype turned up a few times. The CDR3 region has the DNA TGCGCCAGCAGCGGAACCCTGGAGACAGGGGCTAACTATGGCTACACCTTC. Residues: CASSGTLETGANYGYTF. The chain carries TRBV5-1 and TRBJ1-2, with 8 positions matching TRBD1. V shed 4 bases and J 0 bases; nucleotides not matched to a gene: 11. Per the germline V gene, CDR1 is SGHRS and CDR2 is YFSETQ. This CDR3 contains 17 residues.

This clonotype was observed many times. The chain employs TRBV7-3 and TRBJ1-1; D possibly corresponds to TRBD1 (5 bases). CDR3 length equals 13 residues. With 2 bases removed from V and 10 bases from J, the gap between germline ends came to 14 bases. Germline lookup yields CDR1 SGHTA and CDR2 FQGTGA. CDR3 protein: CASSLGGEGRAFF. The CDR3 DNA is TGTGCCAGCAGCTTAGGGGGGGAAGGAAGAGCTTTCTTT.

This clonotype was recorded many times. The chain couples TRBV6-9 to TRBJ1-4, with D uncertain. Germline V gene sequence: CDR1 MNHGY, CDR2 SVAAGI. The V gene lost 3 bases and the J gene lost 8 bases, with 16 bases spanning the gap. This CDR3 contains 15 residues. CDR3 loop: CASSYLSTGKEKLFF. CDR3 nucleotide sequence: TGTGCCAGCAGTTACTTGTCGACCGGAAAGGAAAAACTGTTTTTT.

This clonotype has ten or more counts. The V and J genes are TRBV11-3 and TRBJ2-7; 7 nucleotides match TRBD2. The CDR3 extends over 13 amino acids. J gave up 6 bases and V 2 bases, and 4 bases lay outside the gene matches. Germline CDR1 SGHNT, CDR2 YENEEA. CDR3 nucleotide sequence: TGTGCCAGCAGCTTAATGGGAGGGTCCGAGCAGTACTTC. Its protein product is CASSLMGGSEQYF.

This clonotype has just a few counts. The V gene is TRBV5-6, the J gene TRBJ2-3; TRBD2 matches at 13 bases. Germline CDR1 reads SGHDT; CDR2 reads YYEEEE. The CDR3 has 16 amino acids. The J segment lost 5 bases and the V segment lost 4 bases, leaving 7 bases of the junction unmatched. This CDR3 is CASSPWTSGSVDTQYF. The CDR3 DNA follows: TGTGCCAGCAGCCCCTGGACTAGCGGGAGCGTAGATACGCAGTATTTT.

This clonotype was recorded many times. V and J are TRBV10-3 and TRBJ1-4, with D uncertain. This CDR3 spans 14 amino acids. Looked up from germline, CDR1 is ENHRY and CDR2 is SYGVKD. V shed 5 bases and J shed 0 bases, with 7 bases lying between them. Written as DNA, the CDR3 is TGTGCCATCAGTCCTCGGGCAACTAATGAAAAACTGTTTTTT. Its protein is CAISPRATNEKLFF.

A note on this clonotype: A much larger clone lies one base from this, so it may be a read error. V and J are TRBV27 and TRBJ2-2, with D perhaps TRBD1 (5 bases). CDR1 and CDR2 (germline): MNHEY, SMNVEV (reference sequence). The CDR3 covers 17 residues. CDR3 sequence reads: CANSISRQLTNTGELFF. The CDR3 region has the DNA TGTGCCAACAGTATATCTAGACAGTTGACGAACACCGGGGAGCTGTTTTTT.

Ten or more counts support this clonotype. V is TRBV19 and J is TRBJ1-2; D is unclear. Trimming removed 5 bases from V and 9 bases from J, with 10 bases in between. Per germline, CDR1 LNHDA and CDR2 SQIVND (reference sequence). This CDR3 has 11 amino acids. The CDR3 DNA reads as TGTGCCAGTAGTGAGGCGTTGAGCTACACCTTC. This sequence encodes CASSEALSYTF.

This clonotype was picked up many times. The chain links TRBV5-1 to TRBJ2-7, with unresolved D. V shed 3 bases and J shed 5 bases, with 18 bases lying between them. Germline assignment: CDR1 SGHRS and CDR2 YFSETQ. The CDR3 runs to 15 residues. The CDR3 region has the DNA TGCGCCAGCAGCTCGGACCGGCTAAGGTCCAACGAGCAGTACTTC. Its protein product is CASSSDRLRSNEQYF.

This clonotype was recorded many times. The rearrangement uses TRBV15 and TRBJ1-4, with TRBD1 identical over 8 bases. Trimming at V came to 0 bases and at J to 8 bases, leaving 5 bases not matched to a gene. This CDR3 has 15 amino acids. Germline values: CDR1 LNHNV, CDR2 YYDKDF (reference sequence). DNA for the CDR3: TGTGCCACCAGCAGAGAAGGGACAGGTGGAGAAAAACTGTTTTTT. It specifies CATSREGTGGEKLFF.

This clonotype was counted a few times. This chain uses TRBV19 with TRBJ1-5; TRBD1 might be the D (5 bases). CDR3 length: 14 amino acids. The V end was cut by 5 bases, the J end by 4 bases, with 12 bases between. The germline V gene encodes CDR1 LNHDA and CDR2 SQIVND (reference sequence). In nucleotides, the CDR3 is TGTGCCAGTAGTGGTAGGGGTGAAAATCAGCCCCAGCATTTT. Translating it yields CASSGRGENQPQHF.

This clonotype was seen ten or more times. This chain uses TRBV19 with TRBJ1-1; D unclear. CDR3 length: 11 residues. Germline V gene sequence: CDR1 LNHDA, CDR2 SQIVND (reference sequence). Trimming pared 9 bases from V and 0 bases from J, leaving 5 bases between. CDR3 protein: CARRMNTEAFF. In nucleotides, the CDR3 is TGTGCCAGAAGAATGAACACTGAAGCTTTCTTT.

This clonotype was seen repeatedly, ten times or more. CDR3 sequence (DNA): TGTGCCAGCAGTAGGACAGGGTTGACTGAAGCTTTCTTT. Translated: CASSRTGLTEAFF. The V gene is TRBV11-2, the J gene TRBJ1-1; the match to TRBD1 covers 8 bases. The CDR3 is made up of 13 amino acids. V was pared by 6 bases and J by 5 bases, with 5 bases of the junction left unmatched. Germline CDR1 and CDR2: SGHAT and FQNNGV.

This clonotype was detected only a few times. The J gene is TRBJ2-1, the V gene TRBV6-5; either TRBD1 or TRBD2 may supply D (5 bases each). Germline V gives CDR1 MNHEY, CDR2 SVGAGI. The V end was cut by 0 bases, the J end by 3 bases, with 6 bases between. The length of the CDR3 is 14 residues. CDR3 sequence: CASSYSGDYNEQFF. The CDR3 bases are TGTGCCAGCAGTTACTCGGGGGACTACAATGAGCAGTTCTTC.

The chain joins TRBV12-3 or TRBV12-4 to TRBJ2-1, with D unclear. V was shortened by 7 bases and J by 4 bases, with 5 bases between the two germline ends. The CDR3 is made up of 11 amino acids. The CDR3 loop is CASTEYNEQFF. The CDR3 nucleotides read TGTGCCAGCACCGAATACAATGAGCAGTTCTTC.

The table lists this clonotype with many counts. This CDR3 is CATSDIGLGRFQETQYF. As DNA, the CDR3 is TGTGCCACCAGTGATATCGGACTCGGGCGATTCCAAGAGACCCAGTACTTC. This sequence joins TRBV24-1 and TRBJ2-5, with D tentatively TRBD2 (5 bases). In germline, CDR1 is KGHDR, CDR2 SFDVKD. Trimming shortened V by 3 bases and J by 1 base, and 17 bases separated the two germline ends. The CDR3 totals 17 residues.

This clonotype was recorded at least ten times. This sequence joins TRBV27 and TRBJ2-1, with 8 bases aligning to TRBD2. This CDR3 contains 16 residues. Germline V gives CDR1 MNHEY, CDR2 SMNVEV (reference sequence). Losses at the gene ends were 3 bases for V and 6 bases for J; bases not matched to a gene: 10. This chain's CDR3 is CASSFPPGLAGNEQFF. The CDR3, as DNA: TGTGCCAGCAGTTTCCCCCCCGGACTAGCTGGCAATGAGCAGTTCTTC.

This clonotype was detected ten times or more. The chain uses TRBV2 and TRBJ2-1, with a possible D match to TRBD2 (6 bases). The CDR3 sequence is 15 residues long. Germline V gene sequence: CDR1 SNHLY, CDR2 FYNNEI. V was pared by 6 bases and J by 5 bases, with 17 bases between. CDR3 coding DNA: TGTGCCAGCAGGGAGGGGCGCCTTCTAGACAATGAGCAGTTCTTC. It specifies CASREGRLLDNEQFF.

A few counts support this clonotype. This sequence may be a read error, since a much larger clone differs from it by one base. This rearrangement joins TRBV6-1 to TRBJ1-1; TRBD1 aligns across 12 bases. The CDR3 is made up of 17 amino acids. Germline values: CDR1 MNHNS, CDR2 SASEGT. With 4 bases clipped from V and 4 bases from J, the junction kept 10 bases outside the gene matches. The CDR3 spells CASSGSGQGALGTEAFF. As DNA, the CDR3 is TGTGCCAGCAGTGGGTCGGGACAGGGGGCGCTGGGCACTGAAGCTTTCTTT.

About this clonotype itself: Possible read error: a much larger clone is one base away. The CDR3 DNA follows: TGTGCCAGCAGATTGGATGGGGGTTCCTACGAGCAGTGCTTC. It is translated as CASRLDGGSYEQCF. The V call is TRBV7-2, the J call TRBJ2-7; D assignment may be TRBD1 or TRBD2 (5 bases each). Looked up from germline, CDR1 is SGHTA and CDR2 is FQGNSA. The CDR3 sequence is 14 residues long.

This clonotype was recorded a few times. The CDR3 sequence is CASSPRDTKTYGYTF. The CDR3 region has the DNA TGTGCCAGCTCACCACGGGACACAAAGACCTATGGCTACACCTTC. This chain links TRBV18 with TRBJ1-2; perhaps TRBD1 as D (6 bases). Per germline, CDR1 KGHSH and CDR2 LQKENI. The CDR3 covers 15 residues. V was shortened by 1 base and J by 4 bases, with 13 bases between the two germline ends.

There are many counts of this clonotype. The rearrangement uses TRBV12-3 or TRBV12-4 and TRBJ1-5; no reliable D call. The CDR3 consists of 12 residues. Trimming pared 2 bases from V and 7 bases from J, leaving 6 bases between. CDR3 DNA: TGTGCCAGCAGTTTACCCCGGCAGCCCCAGCATTTT. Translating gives CASSLPRQPQHF.